This T cell receptor (beta chain) comes out of a study of CD8+ T cells in alopecia areata. Study at large: Each day, treated patients took oral tofacitinib twice, at 5 to 10 mg per dose.

The ends lost 10 bases at V and 6 bases at J; junction bases unmatched: 13. CDR3 length: 15 residues. Germline V gene sequence: CDR1 MNHNS, CDR2 SASEGT. As the sequencing template, cDNA was produced by extracting RNA and reverse transcribing it. This table comes from immunoSEQ multiplex PCR, and its TCRdb copy is limited to in-frame clones, with some not included. The sample has some 240,000 clones; roughly 57% are singletons. It was from alopecia areata patients that lesional scalp punch biopsies and peripheral blood were collected. PBMCs provided sorted CD4+ and CD8+ T cells. The receptor was isolated from a human donor with alopecia areata. V and J are TRBV6-1 and TRBJ2-7; 12 bases align to TRBD1. Sequenced here: CD4+ T cells sorted from blood, sampled at week 0. The CDR3 protein is CATPFRDRGRSEQYF. The CDR3 nucleotides read TGTGCCACACCATTCCGGGACAGGGGGCGAAGCGAGCAGTACTTC.